These T cell receptor beta chains were read from a single sample in a study of T-cell reconstitution after alpha-beta-depleted transplantation in children. TCRdb re-analysed the PCR reads in MiXCR, keeping a single row per CDR3 protein. The table lists about 190,000 distinct CDR3 sequences, about 6.4% of them singletons, with about 3% in the top ten. The sample consisted of PBMCs from the stem cell graft donor, taken from the stem cell graft. These receptors were obtained from a human donor who donated a stem cell graft to a child with Wiskott-Aldrich syndrome. The conserved cysteine and the conserved F or W are not part of the CDR3 here. Fields, in order: J gene, D gene, V gene, CDR3 protein. The D gene is left open where the match is weak.

TRBJ1-2	-	TRBV13	ASSLMLRREGYGYT
TRBJ2-1	TRBD2	TRBV12-3/TRBV12-4	ASSPGRAGGDNEQF
TRBJ2-7	TRBD1	TRBV28	ASSPLRTGGYEQY
TRBJ2-5	TRBD1	TRBV3-1	ASSQGQGGETQY
TRBJ2-1	-	TRBV12-3/TRBV12-4	ASSLPINEQF
TRBJ1-5	-	TRBV5-1	ASSWDSNQPQH
TRBJ2-3	-	TRBV29-1	SVTGLAGDTQY
TRBJ2-3	-	TRBV12-3/TRBV12-4	ASSLGLGSTDTQY
TRBJ2-4	TRBD1	TRBV3-1	ASSQGQGRNIQY
TRBJ2-1	TRBD2	TRBV12-3/TRBV12-4	ASRLGLAGDSSYNEQF
TRBJ1-1	-	TRBV10-3	AITKISGPQGNTEAF
TRBJ2-3	TRBD2	TRBV12-3/TRBV12-4	ASKERETDTQY
TRBJ1-5	TRBD1	TRBV12-3/TRBV12-4	ASSLRQGLGNQPQH
TRBJ2-6	TRBD1	TRBV27	ASRAGGNNVLT
TRBJ1-6	-	TRBV6-5	ASSYSGGDSPLH
TRBJ2-1	-	TRBV7-9	ASSLTGNEQF
TRBJ2-1	-	TRBV28	ASSWGGGEQF
TRBJ2-5	-	TRBV20-1	SANSFRGPLRETQY
TRBJ2-7	-	TRBV30	AWGATWGGEQY
TRBJ2-1	TRBD2	TRBV25-1	ASSDQSGRALGSYNEQF
TRBJ1-1	TRBD1	TRBV5-6	ASNLDRRNTEAF
TRBJ2-1	TRBD1	TRBV27	ASSFSRGGLSYNEQF
TRBJ2-7	-	TRBV12-3/TRBV12-4	ASSPWDTIDYEQY
TRBJ1-4	-	TRBV4-3	ASSQTTGEAEKLF
TRBJ1-6	-	TRBV6-5	ASGSSSYNSPLH
TRBJ2-5	-	TRBV6-1	ASTYHPFGQETQY
TRBJ2-7	-	TRBV20-1	SARGGPYEQY
TRBJ2-7	-	TRBV5-1	ASSWGPDNSYEQY
TRBJ1-4	-	TRBV18	ASSPGAVTNEKLF
TRBJ1-4	-	TRBV20-1	SARGGAGEKLF
TRBJ1-2	TRBD1	TRBV6-5	ASSYSFGQGRNYGYT
TRBJ2-3	-	TRBV9	ASSVVGADTQY
TRBJ2-5	-	TRBV7-2	ASSSWTDQETQY
TRBJ2-1	TRBD2	TRBV5-1	ASSSGGWNEQF
TRBJ1-1	-	TRBV21-1	ASSKVAGGRTEAF
TRBJ2-7	TRBD2	TRBV10-3	ATQAGSYEQY
TRBJ2-1	-	TRBV19	ASTYRISSYNEQF
TRBJ2-1	-	TRBV20-1	SARDRAGWHEQF
TRBJ2-5	-	TRBV9	ASSVRSGGRTSETQY
TRBJ1-5	TRBD1	TRBV6-1	ASSENRGVGNQPQH
TRBJ2-3	-	TRBV29-1	SERGISTDTQY
TRBJ2-5	-	TRBV12-3/TRBV12-4	ASSLTGQPRAAQY
TRBJ1-5	-	TRBV5-6	ASSLGARGNQPQH
TRBJ1-6	TRBD1	TRBV7-9	ASSRGGTENSPLH
TRBJ1-5	TRBD1	TRBV7-6	ASSSGQGRNQPQH
TRBJ2-5	TRBD2	TRBV5-1	ASSLGAGGRQETQY